This T cell receptor (beta chain) stems from a study of T-cell memory formation after mild COVID-19. Regarding the study as a whole: The pre-infection memory compartment contained some responding clones, suggesting cross-reactive memory joined.

The CDR3 totals 13 residues. J gave up 10 bases and V 7 bases, and 11 bases lay outside the gene matches. Looked up from germline, CDR1 is MNHNY and CDR2 is SVGAGI (reference sequence). In its sample, this clonotype was seen a few times. Its antigen remains unidentified. TCRdb ran MiXCR on the 5' RACE reads and lists one entry per CDR3 protein. This repertoire shows approximately 260,000 distinct CDR3 sequences, 15% to 20% found once; its top ten account for about a fifth. V and J are TRBV6-6 and TRBJ2-5; 8 bases are a match to TRBD2. Sequenced sample: PBMCs or a T cell subset sorted from them (not recorded which). The clonotype comes from a man in his late teens or twenties who had mild COVID-19 (a few samples of this study predate the infection). Cell type and time point are not known. CDR3 residues: CASTSGGRKSQYF. The CDR3 DNA sequence: TGTGCCAGCACAAGCGGGGGACGAAAGAGCCAGTACTTC.